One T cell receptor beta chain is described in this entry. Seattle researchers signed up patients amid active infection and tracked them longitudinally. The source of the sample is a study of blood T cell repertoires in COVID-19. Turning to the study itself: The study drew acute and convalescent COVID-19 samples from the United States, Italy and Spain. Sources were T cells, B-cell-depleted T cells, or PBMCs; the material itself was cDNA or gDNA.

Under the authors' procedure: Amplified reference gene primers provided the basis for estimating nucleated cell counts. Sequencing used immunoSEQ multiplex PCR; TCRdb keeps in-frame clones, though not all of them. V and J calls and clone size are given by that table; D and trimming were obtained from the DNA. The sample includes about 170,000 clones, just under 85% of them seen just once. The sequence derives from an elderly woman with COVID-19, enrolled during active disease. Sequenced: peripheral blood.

The CDR3 here is CASSGDRGYGYTF. As DNA, the CDR3 is TGTGCCAGCAGCGGGGACAGGGGGTATGGCTACACCTTC. The rearrangement uses TRBV9 and TRBJ1-2; 11 bases match TRBD1. The CDR3 runs to 13 residues. Losses at the gene ends were 3 bases for V and 5 bases for J; bases not matched to a gene: 0. The germline gives CDR1 SGDLS, CDR2 YYNGEE.